The T cell receptor (beta chain) described here comes from a study of blood T cell repertoires in COVID-19. Across the study: T cells, B-cell-depleted T cells, or PBMCs supplied cDNA or gDNA.

Method: immunoSEQ multiplex PCR; TCRdb's copy keeps in-frame clones and lacks some. The sample contains 100,000 to 150,000 clones, roughly 83% of which appear only once. The TCR originated in a woman between 45 and 65 years old with acute or convalescent COVID-19. The sequencing sample was made of peripheral blood.

In nucleotides, the CDR3 is TGCAGCGAGACCAAGGGGGCCTATGGCTACACCTTC. Protein sequence: CSETKGAYGYTF. The chain combines TRBV29-1 with TRBJ1-2, with 7 bases identical to TRBD1. CDR1 SQVTM and CDR2 ANQGSEA come from the germline V gene. V lost 7 bases and J lost 4; bases outside the gene matches: 6. The length of the CDR3 is 12 residues.